The rows below give T cell receptor beta chains drawn from one sample of a study of T cell responses to AZD1222 COVID-19 vaccine. Data came from immunoSEQ multiplex PCR; TCRdb stores just in-frame clones and leaves some out. The table shows about 140,000 clones, with about 90% occurring only once. Sequencing used peripheral blood, obtained on day 0 of AZD1222 vaccination. These receptors were obtained from an adult in good health. CDR3s include the opening cysteine and the closing phenylalanine or tryptophan. D genes are given only for firm matches.

J gene: TRBJ1-5
D gene: NA
V gene: TRBV19
CDR3 protein: CASSILPFGNQPQHF

J gene: TRBJ2-5
D gene: NA
V gene: TRBV3-1/TRBV3-2
CDR3 protein: CASSQDFPRCDAGRETQYF

J gene: TRBJ1-2
D gene: NA
V gene: TRBV6-6
CDR3 protein: CASSAQDYGYTF

J gene: TRBJ2-7
D gene: NA
V gene: TRBV5-1
CDR3 protein: CASSLGTPSDEQYF

J gene: TRBJ1-1
D gene: NA
V gene: TRBV6-2/TRBV6-3
CDR3 protein: CASSSLPSAAFF

J gene: TRBJ2-7
D gene: TRBD1
V gene: TRBV4-3
CDR3 protein: CASGFPGQGKDEQYF

J gene: TRBJ1-2
D gene: NA
V gene: TRBV16
CDR3 protein: CASSQYGQTNYGYTF

J gene: TRBJ2-2
D gene: NA
V gene: TRBV19
CDR3 protein: CASSISVANTGELFF

J gene: TRBJ2-7
D gene: NA
V gene: TRBV4-1
CDR3 protein: CASSQERQGRGEQYF

J gene: TRBJ2-1
D gene: TRBD1
V gene: TRBV11-2
CDR3 protein: CASSLGPMDRDHEQFF

J gene: TRBJ1-1
D gene: NA
V gene: TRBV28
CDR3 protein: CASSFLAMNTEAFF

J gene: TRBJ1-1
D gene: TRBD1
V gene: TRBV6-5
CDR3 protein: CASTRSGTANTEAFF

J gene: TRBJ1-1
D gene: TRBD1
V gene: TRBV2
CDR3 protein: CASDDRDTEAFF

J gene: TRBJ2-7
D gene: NA
V gene: TRBV21-1
CDR3 protein: CATASGLYEQYF

J gene: TRBJ2-2
D gene: NA
V gene: TRBV11-2
CDR3 protein: CASRTIRSTGELFF

J gene: TRBJ1-1
D gene: NA
V gene: TRBV18
CDR3 protein: CASSPISTEAFF

J gene: TRBJ2-5
D gene: TRBD1
V gene: TRBV11-3
CDR3 protein: CASSPGQGEETQYF

J gene: TRBJ2-5
D gene: TRBD2
V gene: TRBV28
CDR3 protein: CASSLPLRLAGKETQYF

J gene: TRBJ2-2
D gene: TRBD2
V gene: TRBV28
CDR3 protein: CASSSLGTSDLGELFF

J gene: TRBJ1-2
D gene: TRBD1
V gene: TRBV6-2/TRBV6-3
CDR3 protein: CASSYGTGKDLDGYTF

J gene: TRBJ1-3
D gene: NA
V gene: TRBV6-2/TRBV6-3
CDR3 protein: CASSPGRTSSGNTIYF